This T cell receptor (beta chain) was captured in a study of CD8+CD57+ T cells in acquired aplastic anemia. V gave up 3 bases and J gave up 0 bases, with 13 bases separating them. The germline CDR1 and CDR2 sequences are KGHDR and SFDVKD. CDR3 length: 17 amino acids. About this clonotype itself: Its antigen is currently unknown.

Profiling of TCR beta VDJ combinations and CDR3 sequences used genomic DNA as template. One entry per CDR3 protein, called by TCRdb with MiXCR from the reads. The sample shows over 200,000 distinct CDR3 sequences, roughly 55% of them seen only once. General study points: Patients and controls were found to share over 25 CD8+ CDR3 sequences.

The sequencing input was sorted CD4+, CD8+, or CD8+CD57+ T cells (not recorded which) from PBMCs. This rearrangement joins TRBV24-1 to TRBJ1-4; D is possibly TRBD1 (5 bases). The sequence was obtained from a human donor in good health. CDR3 bases: TGTGCCACCAGTGATATAGGGGAGGAAACAACTAATGAAAAACTGTTTTTT. It specifies CATSDIGEETTNEKLFF.